The clone carrying this T cell receptor (beta chain) came up a few times. The sample originates from a study of T cell changes during pregnancy in multiple sclerosis. The repertoire was sequenced with immunoSEQ multiplex PCR; TCRdb's copy has only in-frame clones and lacks some. The repertoire has tens of thousands of clones, 88% of them found once; the top ten carry around 7.3%. Per germline, CDR1 MDHEN and CDR2 SYDVKM. The CDR3 covers 14 residues. V trimming: 5 bases; J trimming: 6 bases; junction bases outside the gene matches: 9. The receptor comes from a female donor with multiple sclerosis, enrolled in a pregnancy study. The rearrangement links TRBV28 to TRBJ2-7; 8 bases align to TRBD1. The sequencing here drew on CD8+ T cells from peripheral blood mononuclear cells, taken in the third trimester of pregnancy. This CDR3 reads CASSQTGAASEQYF. The CDR3 coding sequence is TGTGCCAGCAGTCAGACAGGGGCGGCCTCCGAGCAGTACTTC.